The rows below give T cell receptor beta chains drawn from one sample of a study of chemoradiotherapy in HPV16-positive cancers. Sequencing used immunoSEQ multiplex PCR; TCRdb keeps in-frame clones, though not all of them. This sample yields roughly 11,000 clones, of which approximately 93% are seen a single time; approximately 1.7% belongs to the top ten. The input for sequencing was blood, taken from a patient who underwent chemoradiotherapy. The receptors derive from a human donor with HPV-associated anogenital cancer. Both conserved end residues are part of each CDR3. Fields, in order: V gene, J gene, CDR3 protein.

TRBV7-3	TRBJ1-2	CASSLTPGTAYGYTF
TRBV10-1	TRBJ2-7	CASSRPLVYF
TRBV7-8	TRBJ2-7	CASSPRALAGTYEQYF
TRBV25-1	TRBJ1-6	CASRHGGRNSPLHF
TRBV11-1	TRBJ2-7	CASSLGGAGLEQYF
TRBV7-9	TRBJ1-1	CASSLLGEAFF
TRBV6-4	TRBJ2-1	CASSDSTSWNEQFF
TRBV18	TRBJ1-1	CASSLPLIGDTEAFF
TRBV30	TRBJ2-3	CAWNPGGFTQYF
TRBV11-3	TRBJ1-6	CASANTGAVFTPYNSPLHF
TRBV7-3	TRBJ1-4	CASALGAGTNEKLFF
TRBV10-3	TRBJ2-2	CAISGVATGELFF
TRBV11-2	TRBJ2-5	CASSLGAGRIGETQYF
TRBV19	TRBJ1-5	CASSIVGHQHF
TRBV20-1	TRBJ1-2	CSALGEGGYTF
TRBV11-2	TRBJ2-1	CASSLWKGTRTDEQFF
TRBV15	TRBJ2-5	CATSRARTSEETQYF
TRBV27	TRBJ1-5	CASSSDAGRPDQPQHF
TRBV19	TRBJ1-1	CASSYTTGGVNTEAFF
TRBV11-3	TRBJ2-3	CASRGLATDTQYF
TRBV18	TRBJ2-3	CASSARTGFTDTQYF
TRBV7-9	TRBJ2-7	CASSLKGAPNYEQYF
TRBV5-1	TRBJ2-5	CASSLAAGGTLGAQYF
TRBV6-1	TRBJ1-2	CASREFNYGYTF
TRBV5-6	TRBJ2-7	CASSSIWDFRSSYEQYF
TRBV7-3	TRBJ1-6	CASSLGQDYSPLHF
TRBV18	TRBJ2-3	CASSSTSGGAGTDTQYF
TRBV6-5	TRBJ1-1	CASRTQLAAFF
TRBV6-1	TRBJ2-1	CASRAGTGNINEQFF
TRBV5-1	TRBJ2-7	CASQTGGASYEQYF
TRBV6-4	TRBJ2-2	CASSDYFPGGKGTGELFF
TRBV30	TRBJ2-7	CAWSFGQGRFEQYF
TRBV9	TRBJ2-5	CASSPRGGLETQYF
TRBV5-1	TRBJ1-1	CASSPSHGTEAFF
TRBV5-6	TRBJ2-7	CASRSGSYEQYF
TRBV5-1	TRBJ2-1	CASSLLATPRNNEQFF
TRBV11-3	TRBJ2-1	CASSSASPPQGEQFF
TRBV19	TRBJ1-5	CASSIFPKYQPQHF
TRBV5-1	TRBJ1-6	CASSFTGGQTYNSPLHF
TRBV27	TRBJ1-5	CASRETGAYSNQPQHF
TRBV7-9	TRBJ1-2	CASSETGGDHGYTF
TRBV5-5	-	CASSLSGALIYEQYF
TRBV5-6	-	CASSGVGTKSYEQYF
TRBV5-1	TRBJ2-1	CASSLARDSKFF
TRBV2	TRBJ2-7	CASSLQAEQYF